This T cell receptor beta chain was observed in a study of OX40 agonist ivuxolimab in advanced cancers. This table comes from immunoSEQ multiplex PCR, and its TCRdb copy is limited to in-frame clones, with some not included. The profile shows about 83,000 clones, approximately 91% of them singletons. CDR3 length: 13 residues. Per the germline V gene, CDR1 is MNHNY and CDR2 is SVGAGI (reference sequence). V shed 5 bases and J 4 bases; nucleotides not matched to a gene: 3. The gene calls are TRBV6-6 and TRBJ1-2, with 8 nucleotides matching TRBD1. The origin of this receptor is an adult with an advanced solid tumor such as melanoma, head and neck, liver or kidney cancer. The sequences come from CD4+ or CD8+ T cells sorted from blood, collected in a trial of the OX40 agonist ivuxolimab. CDR3 amino acids: CASSDRGGYGYTF. CDR3 coding DNA: TGTGCCAGCAGTGACAGGGGAGGCTATGGCTACACCTTC.